This T cell receptor (beta chain) derives from a study of neurological immune-mediated disorders. Study-wide points: Subjects shared no identical expanded-clone CDR3 amino acid sequences, suggesting private TCR-beta repertoires in all groups. The most TCR clonal expansion was seen in HTLV-1-associated myelopathy, whereas the least was seen in multiple sclerosis, below the level in healthy controls.

Germline CDR1 and CDR2: LGHDT and YNNKEL (reference sequence). This CDR3 has 19 amino acids. Trimming took 3 bases from V and 3 from J, leaving 21 bases between them. This clonotype was observed many times. Its specificity is unknown. TCRdb recomputed calls from the 5' RACE reads with MiXCR, one row per CDR3 protein. The table includes approximately 37,000 distinct CDR3 sequences, over 12% detected once. V usage is TRBV3-1 and J usage is TRBJ2-6, with D possibly matching TRBD2 (7 bases). Sequencing input: PBMCs. The TCR sequence derives from a woman aged 45-65 years with HTLV-1-associated myelopathy (HAM/TSP). The CDR3 bases are TGTGCCAGCAGCCACCCGATCGGGAGGACAGTACGTGGGGCCAACGTCCTGACTTTC. It specifies CASSHPIGRTVRGANVLTF.